This T cell receptor (beta chain) was sequenced for a study of blood T cell repertoires in COVID-19 (TCRdb year 2020). Notes on the research overall: Collaborator samples came from the United States, Italy and Spain and covered acute and convalescent phases of COVID-19. The prospective study material was composed of cDNA or gDNA derived from T cells, B-cell-depleted T cells, or PBMCs. Deeply sampled blood TCRbeta repertoires from subjects exposed to, actively infected with, or recovered from COVID-19 were included in the dataset. The repertoires were released in a freely available public database intended as a resource for research on the immune response to SARS-CoV-2. Samples were obtained from the ongoing ImmuneRACE study (first 160 participants) and from 1,000 to 1,500 subjects provided by 6 global collaborators. Nearly every sample came with metadata listing a de-identified subject ID, COVID-19 status, age in years and sex. Where available, HLA class I and class II types were taken from metadata supplied by the sample provider and were not determined by assay-based typing. Broader findings and caveats from the paper: The amount of clinical and demographic metadata varied by source and participant and was provided uncurated.

Regarding this clone: The antigen this receptor binds is unknown. No quality values exist for individual bases; no much larger clone is one base distant.

CDR1 and CDR2, looked up from the germline V gene, are MDHEN and SYDVKM. V is pared back by 6 bases and J by 3 bases, with 6 bases lying between the germline termini. The CDR3, cysteine through phenylalanine, is 11 amino acids long. Only the CDR3 DNA stays, 33 bases, in frame from base 1. The collaborating institutions used their own protocols to collect whole blood in K2EDTA tubes. For TCRbeta analysis, collaborator samples were shipped as frozen whole blood, as isolated PBMCs, or as DNA extracted from either sample type. TCRbeta CDR3 regions were amplified from genomic DNA by means of the immunoSEQ Assay, a bias-controlled multiplex PCR. In the authors' own workflow: The number of nucleated cells in each sample was estimated by amplification of reference gene primers within the assay. To quantify the absolute abundance of each unique TCRbeta CDR3 rearrangement, sequence reads were collapsed and filtered. For each sample, productive Simpson clonality was calculated by taking the square root of Simpson's diversity index across productive rearrangements. TCRdb carries this immuneACCESS record with in-frame sequences only. Its versions omit some clonotypes, under half of them owing to an unresolved V gene in the studies checked, with the rest unexplained. Clone size and V and J calls were adopted from that table, with D and trimming inferred from the DNA. The table for this sample lists a few hundred thousand clones; 75% to 90% of them were counted only once. Around an eighth of the sample lies in the top ten.

The chain was built from TRBV28 and TRBJ2-7; the D gene remains uncertain. This TCR came from a woman aged 55 to 70 with acute or convalescent COVID-19. Input material: peripheral blood. The CDR3: CASSPGYEQYF. The sequence in DNA is TGTGCCAGCAGCCCCGGCTACGAGCAGTACTTC.